A single sample gave rise to the 22 T cell receptor beta chains below, sequenced in a study of blood T cell repertoires in COVID-19. Only in-frame clones appear in the TCRdb table, and some are missing; sequencing was by immunoSEQ multiplex PCR. The profile covers 95,000 to 100,000 clones, with around 80% appearing a single time and roughly 10% taken by the ten largest. The sequencing sample was made of peripheral blood. Source of these receptors: a man in his sixties or seventies with acute or convalescent COVID-19.

The CDR3 DNA reads as TGTGCCACCAGTGACTCCAGGGGCATAATCTACGAGCAGTACTTC. Its protein is CATSDSRGIIYEQYF. The rearrangement uses TRBV24-1 and TRBJ2-7; TRBD1 is a possible D gene (6 bases). The CDR3 spans 15 residues. Trimming stripped 4 bases from V and 3 bases from J, with 15 bases between. The germline CDR1 and CDR2 sequences are KGHDR and SFDVKD.

The chain combines TRBV7-3 with TRBJ2-1; 10 positions match TRBD2. V trimming: 5 bases; J trimming: 4 bases; junction bases outside the gene matches: 8. This CDR3 region has 16 residues. Germline V gene lookup returns CDR1 SGHTA and CDR2 FQGTGA. The CDR3 coding sequence is TGTGCCAGCAGCCCGGGCGGGACTAGCGCTTACAATGAGCAGTTCTTC. Its translation is CASSPGGTSAYNEQFF.

The chain links TRBV27 to TRBJ1-2; 12 nucleotides line up with TRBD1. Germline CDR1 MNHEY, CDR2 SMNVEV (reference sequence). This CDR3 is 14 amino acids long. J gave up 8 bases and V 3 bases, and 4 bases lay outside the gene matches. CDR3 amino acids: CASSLGQGARGYTF. The CDR3, as DNA: TGTGCCAGCAGTTTGGGACAGGGGGCGCGGGGCTACACCTTC.

V usage is TRBV6-5 and J usage is TRBJ1-1, with D possibly being TRBD1 (5 bases). CDR3 size: 16 residues. CDR1 is MNHEY, CDR2 SVGAGI, per germline. Trimming cost V 0 bases and J 1 base, with 12 bases left between them. CDR3 sequence (DNA): TGTGCCAGCAGTTACTCAGCTGGGGCGAAGAACACTGAAGCTTTCTTT. This sequence encodes CASSYSAGAKNTEAFF.

The sample holds a few counts of this clone. This chain connects TRBV15 to TRBJ1-4, with a possible D match to TRBD1 (6 bases). The V gene lost 2 bases and the J gene lost 5 bases, with 15 bases spanning the gap. The CDR3 has 16 amino acids. Per the germline V gene, CDR1 is LNHNV and CDR2 is YYDKDF (reference sequence). The CDR3 region is CATSRTRQAENEKLFF. The DNA for the CDR3 is TGTGCCACCAGCAGAACTAGACAGGCAGAAAATGAAAAACTGTTTTTT.

This chain uses TRBV19 with TRBJ2-3; TRBD2 matches 13 bases. The CDR3 loop spans 14 amino acids. Unmatched junction bases numbered 4, after V lost 9 bases and J lost 4 bases. The germline V gene encodes CDR1 LNHDA and CDR2 SQIVND (reference sequence). The CDR3 reads CASRLAGGPDTQYF. CDR3 coding DNA: TGTGCCAGCCGACTAGCGGGGGGACCAGATACGCAGTATTTT.

Remarks on this clone: This CDR3 is also generated by other DNA sequences in the sample. The rearrangement joins TRBV18 to TRBJ1-6; D uncertain. The CDR3 consists of 15 residues. The V and J ends lost 3 bases and 0 bases respectively, with 6 bases between them. The V gene's germline CDR1 is KGHSH and CDR2 LQKENI. CDR3 nucleotide sequence: TGTGCCAGCTCACCTAGGAGCTCCTATAATTCACCCCTCCACTTT. It codes for CASSPRSSYNSPLHF.

This sequence joins TRBV7-2 and TRBJ2-3, with D possibly TRBD2 on 6 matching bases. The germline V and J ends were trimmed by 0 bases and 10 bases, with 20 bases remaining between them. CDR1 and CDR2 (germline): SGHTA, FQGNSA. The CDR3 sequence is 16 residues long. This chain's CDR3 is CASSLARGTPDSAQYF. The CDR3, as DNA: TGTGCCAGCAGCTTAGCCCGCGGGACCCCGGATTCTGCGCAGTATTTT.

This chain links TRBV9 with TRBJ1-4; 9 bases agree with TRBD1. J gave up 3 bases and V 4 bases, and 4 bases lay outside the gene matches. Germline CDR1 and CDR2: SGDLS and YYNGEE. The CDR3 loop spans 15 amino acids. CDR3 coding DNA: TGTGCCAGCAGCATTGGGACAGGGTCTAATGAAAAACTGTTTTTT. This sequence encodes CASSIGTGSNEKLFF. The entire variable domain, with the rest obtained from reference TRBV9 and TRBJ1-4, is as follows: DSGVTQTPKHLITATGQRVTLRCSPRSGDLSVYWYQQSLDQGLQFLIQYYNGEERAKGNILERFSAQQFPDLHSELNLSSLELGDSALYFCASSIGTGSNEKLFFGSGTQLSVL.

The chain uses TRBV6-5 and TRBJ1-5, with 8 bases identical to TRBD1. Per the germline V gene, CDR1 is MNHEY and CDR2 is SVGAGI. The CDR3 is made up of 15 amino acids. J was trimmed by 5 bases and V by 6 bases; bases with no gene match: 9. CDR3 protein: CASSRAGGLDQPQHF. The CDR3 DNA reads TGTGCCAGCAGCCGGGCAGGGGGCCTGGATCAGCCCCAGCATTTT.

The gene calls are TRBV12-3 or TRBV12-4 and TRBJ1-2; no clear D gene. There are 12 residues in the CDR3. Trimming took 3 bases from V and 8 from J, leaving 10 bases between them. For the CDR3, the DNA is TGTGCCAGCAGTTTGAGGGTCGGCGGCTACACCTTC. This gives the protein CASSLRVGGYTF.

The chain uses TRBV5-6 and TRBJ1-2, with D perhaps TRBD1 (6 bases). Germline V lookup: CDR1 SGHDT, CDR2 YYEEEE. The CDR3 extends over 15 amino acids. V dropped 1 base and J dropped 3 bases, with 13 bases sitting between them. The CDR3 here is CASSLRQQGHYGYTF. The CDR3 coding sequence is TGTGCCAGCAGCTTGCGGCAACAGGGACACTATGGCTACACCTTC.

The genes are TRBV5-5 and TRBJ1-2; D call uncertain. Looked up from germline, CDR1 is SGHKS and CDR2 is YYEKEE (reference sequence). Trimming removed 0 bases at V and 4 bases at J, with 7 bases between. This CDR3 region has 13 residues. In DNA form, the CDR3 reads TGTGCCAGCAGCTTGGAACAGACCTATGGCTACACCTTC. Translation: CASSLEQTYGYTF. Supplemented by reference TRBV5-5 and TRBJ1-2, the full variable domain reads DAGVTQSPTHLIKTRGQQVTLRCSPISGHKSVSWYQQVLGQGPQFIFQYYEKEERGRGNFPDRFSARQFPNYSSELNVNALLLGDSALYLCASSLEQTYGYTFGSGTRLTVV.

The chain combines TRBV29-1 with TRBJ2-1, with TRBD1 identical over 7 bases. The trim removed 6 bases at V and 2 bases at J, leaving 4 bases unmatched. The CDR3 spans 13 residues. Per the germline V gene, CDR1 is SQVTM and CDR2 is ANQGSEA. The CDR3, as DNA: TGCAGCGTCGACAGGGAAACCTACAATGAGCAGTTCTTC. Its protein is CSVDRETYNEQFF.

The gene calls are TRBV30 and TRBJ1-5; D is possibly TRBD1 (5 bases). The V and J ends lost 0 bases and 11 bases respectively, with 20 bases between them. Germline assignment: CDR1 GTSNPN and CDR2 SVGIG (reference sequence). The CDR3 length is 15 residues. CDR3 sequence reads: CAWSVGGRPVEAQHF. The CDR3 nucleotides are TGTGCCTGGAGTGTCGGGGGGAGACCGGTGGAAGCCCAGCATTTT. Full variable domain (missing parts from reference TRBV30 and TRBJ1-5): SQTIHQWPATLVQPVGSPLSLECTVEGTSNPNLYWYRQAAGRGLQLLFYSVGIGQISSEVPQNLSASRPQDRQFILSSKKLLLSDSGFYLCAWSVGGRPVEAQHFGDGTRLSIL.

The rearrangement links TRBV10-1 to TRBJ2-5; possible D gene TRBD2, 5 bases. This CDR3 has 14 amino acids. Germline V lookup: CDR1 WNHNN, CDR2 SYGVQD (reference sequence). Trimming stripped 0 bases from V and 2 bases from J, with 7 bases between. The CDR3 reads CASSESSGQETQYF. CDR3 bases: TGCGCCAGCAGTGAGTCCTCGGGACAAGAGACCCAGTACTTC.

The chain combines TRBV6-2 or TRBV6-3 with TRBJ2-1; 9 bases fit TRBD2. CDR3 size: 18 residues. Germline V gene data show CDR1 as MNHEY and CDR2 as SVGEGT. V trimming: 0 bases; J trimming: 4 bases; junction bases outside the gene matches: 10. The CDR3 is CASSYSKGRGGAYNEQFF. Here the CDR3 DNA reads TGTGCCAGCAGTTACTCGAAGGGGCGCGGGGGGGCTTACAATGAGCAGTTCTTC.

This chain connects TRBV15 to TRBJ2-1; D is undetermined. Trimming removed 0 bases at V and 6 bases at J, with 12 bases between. From germline, CDR1 is LNHNV and CDR2 YYDKDF (reference sequence). The CDR3 length is 15 residues. In DNA, the CDR3 is TGTGCCACCAGCAGAGATGGGCAGAGTTTCAATGAGCAGTTCTTC. This sequence encodes CATSRDGQSFNEQFF. The full variable domain, its missing parts supplied by reference TRBV15 and TRBJ2-1, is DAMVIQNPRYQVTQFGKPVTLSCSQTLNHNVMYWYQQKSSQAPKLLFHYYDKDFNNEADTPDNFQSRRPNTSFCFLDIRSPGLGDTAMYLCATSRDGQSFNEQFFGPGTRLTVL.

This sequence joins TRBV18 and TRBJ2-1; D perhaps matches TRBD1 (6 bases). The CDR3 covers 13 residues. Germline V lookup: CDR1 KGHSH, CDR2 LQKENI. Trimming took off 0 bases at V and 14 bases at J, with 14 bases between the two ends. The CDR3 DNA follows: TGTGCCAGCTCACCACCGGACGCCAGGGGTGAGTTCTTC. It is translated as CASSPPDARGEFF. Using reference TRBV18 and TRBJ2-1 for the parts outside the CDR3, the full variable domain is NAGVMQNPRHLVRRRGQEARLRCSPMKGHSHVYWYRQLPEEGLKFMVYLQKENIIDESGMPKERFSAEFPKEGPSILRIQQVVRGDSAAYFCASSPPDARGEFFGPGTRLTVL.

This chain connects TRBV5-4 to TRBJ2-7; D might be TRBD2 (6 bases). The CDR3 has 13 amino acids. CDR1 and CDR2 (germline): SGHNT, YYREEE (reference sequence). Between the trimmed V and J ends, which lost 2 bases and 2 bases, there was a span of 8 bases. CDR3 sequence reads: CASSFGSPYEQYF. The CDR3, as DNA: TGTGCCAGCAGCTTCGGGAGTCCCTACGAGCAGTACTTC.

The chain couples TRBV28 to TRBJ1-1, with D possibly TRBD1 on 5 matching bases. Germline V CDR1 and CDR2: MDHEN, SYDVKM. V dropped 3 bases and J dropped 9 bases, with 14 bases sitting between them. The CDR3 is 13 amino acids. CDR3 DNA sequence: TGTGCCAGCAGTTTCCCGGGGGAGGCCCAAGCTTTCTTT. Protein sequence: CASSFPGEAQAFF.

For the CDR3, the DNA is TGTGCCAGTGACCCGGGGTCATCCTACAATGAGCAGTTCTTC. It is translated as CASDPGSSYNEQFF. The V and J genes are TRBV2 and TRBJ2-1; tentative D call: TRBD2 (5 bases). Germline V lookup: CDR1 SNHLY, CDR2 FYNNEI. The CDR3 is made up of 14 amino acids. V was clipped by 9 bases and J by 1 base, with 13 bases between them.